This T cell receptor (beta chain) was retrieved from a study of identifying expanded T cells in peripheral blood. A single count supports this clone. Its antigen remains unidentified. General study points: Variance in clone template counts between two-week samples significantly increased with total template count across all healthy donors. Roughly 1.2 clones differed between technical replicates, versus roughly 17 and 20 over time.

Healthy donors had no documented immune events, such as infections, while sampled. Germline CDR1 is SGHTA and CDR2 is FQGNSA. The V segment lost 4 bases and the J segment 1 base; nucleotides outside the gene matches: 11. This CDR3 contains 18 residues. Repertoires were generated with immunoSEQ multiplex PCR, while TCRdb's copy carries only in-frame clones and drops some. The data hold around 47,000 clones, with approximately 82% observed a single time. Sequencing used blood. This sequence was found in a person aged 18-70 years in good health. J is TRBJ2-5 and V is TRBV7-2; the match to TRBD2 covers 11 bases. The CDR3 sequence is CASSSPLPGTSGQETQYF. CDR3 DNA: TGTGCCAGCAGCTCCCCTTTACCCGGGACTAGCGGCCAAGAGACCCAGTACTTC.